The clone carrying this T cell receptor beta chain was observed a handful of times. What it binds is not known. These data are taken from a study of blood T cells in healthy people across ages. General study findings and limits: Any conclusive comparison of naive versus antigen-experienced cells was prevented by using unsorted PBMCs.

The CDR3 totals 15 residues. The germline CDR1 and CDR2 sequences are MNHEY and SVGAGI. The V and J ends lost 0 bases and 6 bases, in that order; junction bases with no gene match: 4. Then a second PCR, running about 6 to 12 cycles, was carried out with a sample-barcoded 5' primer and a J-beta primer mix. From the 5' RACE reads, TCRdb called clonotypes with MiXCR, one entry per CDR3 protein. The repertoire consists of approximately 800,000 distinct CDR3 sequences, with roughly 60% occurring once and the leading ten covering 25% to 35%. The TCR sequence derives from a man between 25 and 39 years old in good health. V and J are TRBV6-5 and TRBJ2-1; the match to TRBD2 covers 8 bases. The source material was blood. CDR3 residues: CASSYSSGGFNEQFF. The CDR3 DNA sequence: TGTGCCAGCAGTTACTCGAGCGGGGGTTTCAATGAGCAGTTCTTC.